A single sample is the source of the 10 T cell receptor beta chains below, sequenced in a study of blood T cell repertoires in COVID-19. This table comes from immunoSEQ multiplex PCR, and its TCRdb copy is limited to in-frame clones, with some not included. Here the sample spans approximately 50,000 clones, around 85% being singletons. The material sequenced was peripheral blood. The receptors here all came from a woman of 80 years or more with COVID-19, enrolled during active disease.

This chain joins TRBV30 and TRBJ2-7; TRBD1 aligns across 7 bases. Germline CDR1 reads GTSNPN; CDR2 reads SVGIG (reference sequence). The CDR3 consists of 13 residues. V trimming: 7 bases; J trimming: 1 base; junction bases outside the gene matches: 7. The CDR3 DNA is TGTGCCTTCCAGGACAGGCGGTCCTACGAGCAGTACTTC. It yields the protein CAFQDRRSYEQYF.

This clone has more than one count but fewer than ten. V usage is TRBV6-1 and J usage is TRBJ1-3, with 8 bases that match TRBD1. The CDR3 sequence is 16 residues long. Unmatched junction bases numbered 5, after V lost 4 bases and J lost 0 bases. Germline V gene lookup returns CDR1 MNHNS and CDR2 SASEGT. The CDR3 nucleotides are TGTGCCAGCAGTGCGGGACAGGTCAGCTCTGGAAACACCATATATTTT. Protein sequence: CASSAGQVSSGNTIYF.

This clone is a singleton in its sample. The rearrangement uses TRBV30 and TRBJ2-5; a weak D match, TRBD2 (5 bases). With 8 bases removed from V and 5 bases from J, the gap between germline ends came to 15 bases. CDR3 length equals 12 residues. CDR1 is GTSNPN, CDR2 SVGIG, per germline (reference sequence). The CDR3 nucleotides read TGTGCCCTAGAGGGCTACCGGGAGACCCAGTACTTC. It yields the protein CALEGYRETQYF.

The J gene is TRBJ2-5, the V gene TRBV2; D gene unclear. The CDR3 has 12 amino acids. Trimming left V 7 bases short and J 5 bases short, with 11 bases between. CDR1 SNHLY and CDR2 FYNNEI come from the germline V gene. Written as DNA, the CDR3 is TGTGCCAGCAATCGGCGGATGGAGACCCAGTACTTC. Amino acid sequence: CASNRRMETQYF.

The chain is built from TRBV19 and TRBJ2-6; possible D gene TRBD1, 6 bases. Germline V gene sequence: CDR1 LNHDA, CDR2 SQIVND (reference sequence). The CDR3 spans 17 residues. V was trimmed by 2 bases and J by 0 bases, leaving 11 bases between them. The DNA for the CDR3 is TGTGCCAGTAGTATAAACAGGGAAGGCTCTGGGGCCAACGTCCTGACTTTC. Translating it yields CASSINREGSGANVLTF.

V gene TRBV7-3 combines with J gene TRBJ2-7; 11 nucleotides line up with TRBD2. With 5 bases clipped from V and 0 bases from J, the junction kept 3 bases outside the gene matches. This CDR3 is 15 amino acids long. Per germline, CDR1 SGHTA and CDR2 FQGTGA. The CDR3 is CASSPGTSGSYEQYF. CDR3 coding DNA: TGTGCCAGCAGCCCAGGGACTAGCGGCTCCTACGAGCAGTACTTC.

V gene TRBV2 combines with J gene TRBJ2-5; 7 bases agree with TRBD1. Unmatched junction bases numbered 3, after V lost 8 bases and J lost 0 bases. CDR3 length equals 13 residues. Germline V lookup: CDR1 SNHLY, CDR2 FYNNEI. The CDR3 region is CASPGTDQETQYF. The DNA for the CDR3 is TGTGCCAGCCCCGGGACAGACCAAGAGACCCAGTACTTC.

This clone was observed once. The V call is TRBV11-2, the J call TRBJ1-5, with D hard to call. CDR1 is SGHAT and CDR2 is FQNNGV in the germline V gene. CDR3 size: 12 residues. V was clipped by 0 bases and J by 9 bases, with 6 bases between them. CDR3 protein: CASSLDRGPQHF. DNA for the CDR3: TGTGCCAGCAGCTTAGATCGGGGGCCCCAGCATTTT.

This CDR3 is CASSSDFQGSTDTQYF. The CDR3 bases are TGTGCCAGCAGCTCAGATTTTCAGGGTAGCACAGATACGCAGTATTTT. This sequence joins TRBV7-9 and TRBJ2-3; tentatively, D is TRBD1 (5 bases). Between the trimmed V and J ends, which lost 4 bases and 0 bases, there was a span of 14 bases. Germline values: CDR1 SEHNR, CDR2 FQNEAQ (reference sequence). This CDR3 spans 16 amino acids.

This chain links TRBV5-1 with TRBJ1-3; D is possibly TRBD1 (6 bases). Between the trimmed V and J ends, which lost 1 base and 0 bases, there was a span of 11 bases. CDR1 SGHRS and CDR2 YFSETQ come from the germline V gene. CDR3 length equals 16 residues. CDR3 region: CASSLTGSFSGNTIYF. The CDR3 DNA is TGCGCCAGCAGCTTGACAGGGTCGTTCTCTGGAAACACCATATATTTT. The full variable domain, with the rest looked up from reference TRBV5-1 and TRBJ1-3, is KAGVTQTPRYLIKTRGQQVTLSCSPISGHRSVSWYQQTPGQGLQFLFEYFSETQRNKGNFPGRFSGRQFSNSRSEMNVSTLELGDSALYLCASSLTGSFSGNTIYFGEGSWLTVV.